The sequence of this T cell receptor (beta chain) was determined in a study of somatic mutations in cytotoxic T cells in rheumatoid arthritis. About the study: Patient blood (under 33 ml EDTA) was taken immediately after diagnosis and before treatment.

Germline V gene lookup returns CDR1 KGHSH and CDR2 LQKENI. The CDR3 extends over 13 amino acids. V was trimmed by 3 bases and J by 5 bases, leaving 10 bases between them. Profiled with immunoSEQ multiplex PCR; TCRdb holds only in-frame clones, not every one. This sample has about 7,100 clones, with roughly 75% found just once. The receptor comes from an adult with rheumatoid arthritis. Sequences were obtained from CD8+ T cells sorted from blood. The V and J genes are TRBV18 and TRBJ2-5; D uncertain. CDR3: CASSPPRAETQYF. The CDR3 bases are TGTGCCAGCTCACCTCCCCGGGCGGAGACCCAGTACTTC. Full variable domain (rest looked up from reference TRBV18 and TRBJ2-5): NAGVMQNPRHLVRRRGQEARLRCSPMKGHSHVYWYRQLPEEGLKFMVYLQKENIIDESGMPKERFSAEFPKEGPSILRIQQVVRGDSAAYFCASSPPRAETQYFGPGTRLLVL.